These 22 T cell receptor beta chains came from one sample sequenced in a study of shared clonotypes between healthy human individuals. Produced via immunoSEQ multiplex PCR; TCRdb's table is partial and in-frame only. The profile shows about half a million clones, over 60% of them singletons. Sequencing was performed on PBMCs. The receptors come from a woman aged 40 to 50 in good health. Some clones in this sample may be carry-over from other donors' samples.

This clone was seen a few times. CDR3: CASSDAAGYGYTF. The CDR3 nucleotides are TGTGCCAGCAGTGACGCCGCGGGCTATGGCTACACCTTC. The chain joins TRBV6-1 to TRBJ1-2; D is ambiguous. Deletions cut 3 bases from V and 4 bases from J, with 9 bases between. From germline, CDR1 is MNHNS and CDR2 SASEGT. This CDR3 has 13 amino acids.

The chain combines TRBV5-1 with TRBJ2-7; 7 bases match TRBD1. The length of the CDR3 is 16 residues. Trimming cost V 4 bases and J 0 bases; bases outside gene matches: 10. In germline, CDR1 is SGHRS, CDR2 YFSETQ. The CDR3, as DNA: TGCGCCAGCAGCCAACCCGGACAGGAGTACTCCTACGAGCAGTACTTC. The encoded protein is CASSQPGQEYSYEQYF.

The rearrangement joins TRBV18 to TRBJ1-4; no clear D gene. The V and J ends lost 2 bases and 0 bases respectively, with 7 bases between them. CDR1 KGHSH and CDR2 LQKENI come from the germline V gene. This CDR3 is 15 amino acids long. The CDR3 DNA follows: TGTGCCAGCTCACCAGGAAAGGCAACTAATGAAAAACTGTTTTTT. Protein: CASSPGKATNEKLFF.

This clone was seen a few times. The CDR3 loop reads CAILDSTSGANVLTF. CDR3 DNA: TGTGCCATCCTCGACAGTACCTCTGGGGCCAACGTCCTGACTTTC. The V gene is TRBV6-5, the J gene TRBJ2-6; D is perhaps TRBD1 (5 bases). Trimming removed 10 bases at V and 0 bases at J, with 13 bases between. CDR3 length: 15 residues. The V gene's germline CDR1 is MNHEY and CDR2 SVGAGI.

The chain links TRBV28 to TRBJ2-3; TRBD2 aligns across 10 bases. Germline V lookup: CDR1 MDHEN, CDR2 SYDVKM. The V segment lost 5 bases and the J segment 1 base; nucleotides outside the gene matches: 6. This CDR3 region has 16 residues. CDR3 DNA sequence: TGTGCCAGCAGTCCCCCAGCGGGAGGGCGCACAGATACGCAGTATTTT. Protein sequence: CASSPPAGGRTDTQYF.

Here the CDR3 reads CASSTLTESTQYF. As DNA, the CDR3 is TGTGCCAGTAGTACCTTGACAGAAAGCACGCAGTATTTT. This chain connects TRBV19 to TRBJ2-3, with a weak D call TRBD1 (5 bases). Per the germline V gene, CDR1 is LNHDA and CDR2 is SQIVND (reference sequence). The germline V and J ends were trimmed by 4 bases and 9 bases, with 14 bases remaining between them. The length of the CDR3 is 13 residues.

V and J are TRBV29-1 and TRBJ2-1, with D maybe TRBD1 (6 bases). This CDR3 is built from 13 residues. The V gene lost 4 bases and the J gene lost 4 bases, with 11 bases spanning the gap. From germline, CDR1 is SQVTM and CDR2 ANQGSEA. CDR3 sequence (DNA): TGCAGCGTTGGTCCAGGACAGTACAATGAGCAGTTCTTC. This translates into CSVGPGQYNEQFF.

This chain connects TRBV28 to TRBJ2-1; 11 bases are a match to TRBD2. CDR1 and CDR2 (germline): MDHEN, SYDVKM. Trimming took 6 bases from V and 15 from J; bases not matched to a gene: 10. This CDR3 contains 13 residues. CDR3 in DNA: TGTGCCAGCAGGCAGACTAGCGGGAATCTAGGGTTCTTC. Translation gives CASRQTSGNLGFF.

There are many counts of this clone. At the DNA level, this CDR3 is encoded by other sequences in the same sample as well. The chain couples TRBV6-1 to TRBJ2-7; tentatively, D is TRBD1 (6 bases). The CDR3 is made up of 13 amino acids. Trimming pared 6 bases from V and 1 base from J, leaving 10 bases between. Germline CDR1 and CDR2: MNHNS and SASEGT. This chain's CDR3 is CASSWGPSYEQYF. Here the CDR3 DNA reads TGTGCCAGCAGCTGGGGGCCTTCCTACGAGCAGTACTTC.

The chain links TRBV10-1 to TRBJ2-5, with TRBD2 identical over 10 bases. The CDR3 extends over 14 amino acids. Germline assignment: CDR1 WNHNN and CDR2 SYGVQD (reference sequence). The V segment lost 8 bases and the J segment 7 bases; nucleotides outside the gene matches: 10. The CDR3 reads CASGDSGRSGTQYF. The CDR3 bases are TGCGCCAGCGGGGATAGCGGGAGGTCTGGGACCCAGTACTTC.

Concerning this clone itself: The sample holds other DNA sequences that translate to the same CDR3. V usage is TRBV5-1 and J usage is TRBJ1-4; tentatively, D is TRBD1 (5 bases). This CDR3 is built from 14 residues. The germline V and J ends were trimmed by 1 base and 3 bases, with 7 bases remaining between them. Germline CDR1 reads SGHRS; CDR2 reads YFSETQ. Here the CDR3 DNA reads TGCGCCAGCAGCTTGCAGGGACCTAATGAAAAACTGTTTTTT. This sequence encodes CASSLQGPNEKLFF.

The rearrangement links TRBV18 to TRBJ2-3; TRBD2 matches 7 bases. Germline V gene data show CDR1 as KGHSH and CDR2 as LQKENI. The CDR3 has 16 residues. Trimming removed 3 bases from V and 6 bases from J; junction bases left unmatched: 12. CDR3 bases: TGTGCCAGCTCACCCAAGCGGGACCTTCGGGGGGATACGCAGTATTTT. Translation gives CASSPKRDLRGDTQYF.

This clone appeared a single time. The gene calls are TRBV30 and TRBJ1-1, with TRBD1 matching over 9 bases. The germline gives CDR1 GTSNPN, CDR2 SVGIG (reference sequence). The CDR3 extends over 19 amino acids. The trim removed 0 bases at V and 3 bases at J, leaving 17 bases unmatched. CDR3 bases: TGTGCCTGGAGTGTATACGGACAGGGGCGATACCCCGGGGACACTGAAGCTTTCTTT. Its protein is CAWSVYGQGRYPGDTEAFF. Variable domain in full (rest from reference TRBV30 and TRBJ1-1): SQTIHQWPATLVQPVGSPLSLECTVEGTSNPNLYWYRQAAGRGLQLLFYSVGIGQISSEVPQNLSASRPQDRQFILSSKKLLLSDSGFYLCAWSVYGQGRYPGDTEAFFGQGTRLTVV.

The chain has TRBV9 and TRBJ2-1, with D tentatively TRBD1 (6 bases). The germline V and J ends were trimmed by 0 bases and 7 bases, with 8 bases remaining between them. The CDR3 is 13 residues long. The germline V gene encodes CDR1 SGDLS and CDR2 YYNGEE. CDR3 region: CASSVGQGNEQFF. CDR3 sequence (DNA): TGTGCCAGCAGCGTAGGCCAGGGGAATGAGCAGTTCTTC.

This clone has just a few counts. The chain couples TRBV11-2 to TRBJ2-2; 12 nucleotides line up with TRBD2. V dropped 5 bases and J dropped 7; count of bases not matched to a gene: 5. CDR1 is SGHAT and CDR2 is FQNNGV in the germline V gene. The CDR3 runs 15 residues. The CDR3 bases are TGTGCCAGCAGCACGAGGACTAGCGGGGACGGGGAGCTGTTTTTT. Encoded protein: CASSTRTSGDGELFF. The full variable domain, with the rest looked up from reference TRBV11-2 and TRBJ2-2, is EAGVAQSPRYKIIEKRQSVAFWCNPISGHATLYWYQQILGQGPKLLIQFQNNGVVDDSQLPKDRFSAERLKGVDSTLKIQPAKLEDSAVYLCASSTRTSGDGELFFGEGSRLTVL.

The genes are TRBV9 and TRBJ2-7; TRBD1 matches 8 bases. The length of the CDR3 is 15 residues. Germline V lookup: CDR1 SGDLS, CDR2 YYNGEE. The V gene end was trimmed by 2 bases and the J gene end by 0 bases; junction bases not matched to a gene: 4. CDR3 sequence: CASSVRTGSSYEQYF. In DNA, the CDR3 is TGTGCCAGCAGCGTGAGGACAGGGAGCTCCTACGAGCAGTACTTC.

Comment on this clone: A single base separates this from a much larger clone, so it may be a read error. CDR3 nucleotides: TGCGTCAGCAGCCCGGGACTCGATGAAAAACTGTTTTTT. It specifies CVSSPGLDEKLFF. V gene TRBV5-1 combines with J gene TRBJ1-4, with D perhaps TRBD1 (5 bases). The CDR3 is 13 amino acids. Germline V lookup: CDR1 SGHRS, CDR2 YFSETQ.

J is TRBJ2-7 and V is TRBV7-2; no reliable D call. CDR3 length: 15 residues. Trimming removed 5 bases from V and 2 bases from J, with 16 bases in between. The V gene's germline CDR1 is SGHTA and CDR2 FQGNSA. The CDR3 spells CASSGSRVQTYEQYF. The CDR3 DNA is TGTGCCAGCAGCGGTTCAAGGGTGCAGACCTACGAGCAGTACTTC. The full variable domain, with the rest looked up from reference TRBV7-2 and TRBJ2-7, is GAGVSQSPSNKVTEKGKDVELRCDPISGHTALYWYRQSLGQGLEFLIYFQGNSAPDKSGLPSDRFSAERTGGSVSTLTIQRTQQEDSAVYLCASSGSRVQTYEQYFGPGTRLTVT.

This chain's CDR3 is CASSLDRVVNEQFF. DNA for the CDR3: TGTGCCAGCAGCCTGGATCGAGTGGTCAATGAGCAGTTCTTC. V and J are TRBV7-2 and TRBJ2-1; D is unclear. CDR3 length: 14 residues. The germline V gene encodes CDR1 SGHTA and CDR2 FQGNSA. V was trimmed by 5 bases and J by 6 bases, leaving 14 bases between them.

The chain joins TRBV27 to TRBJ2-3; 7 positions agree with TRBD2. CDR1 is MNHEY and CDR2 is SMNVEV in the germline V gene (reference sequence). The CDR3 sequence is 12 residues long. Trimming cost V 2 bases and J 8 bases; bases outside gene matches: 1. In DNA, the CDR3 is TGTGCCAGCAGTTTAGGGGGGGTTACGCAGTATTTT. Its translation is CASSLGGVTQYF.

This clone appeared many times. The chain employs TRBV29-1 and TRBJ2-1; D may match TRBD1 or TRBD2 (5 bases each). Germline CDR1 SQVTM, CDR2 ANQGSEA. This CDR3 spans 13 amino acids. V was clipped by 6 bases and J by 5 bases, with 14 bases between them. The CDR3 reads CSVAKWGHNEQFF. The CDR3 DNA reads TGCAGCGTCGCAAAATGGGGACACAATGAGCAGTTCTTC.

This clone was detected a few times. The chain couples TRBV28 to TRBJ1-2; 7 nucleotides agree with TRBD1. This CDR3 has 12 amino acids. Germline lookup yields CDR1 MDHEN and CDR2 SYDVKM. Trimming removed 5 bases from V and 5 bases from J; junction bases left unmatched: 2. The DNA for the CDR3 is TGTGCCAGCAGTGACAGGGTGTATGGCTACACCTTC. Protein product: CASSDRVYGYTF.